The 18 T cell receptor beta chains below come from one sample, sequenced in a study of blood T cell repertoires in COVID-19. Data came from immunoSEQ multiplex PCR; TCRdb stores just in-frame clones and leaves some out. The sample lists roughly 180,000 clones, around 85% occurring once. Material: peripheral blood. These receptor sequences come from an older man with COVID-19, enrolled during active disease.

The chain employs TRBV5-6 and TRBJ1-2; 7 bases agree with TRBD1. This CDR3 has 13 residues. With 4 bases clipped from V and 7 bases from J, the junction kept 7 bases outside the gene matches. Per germline, CDR1 SGHDT and CDR2 YYEEEE. CDR3 nucleotides: TGTGCCAGCAGCCGTGGACAGGAACCTGGCTACACCTTC. Amino acid sequence: CASSRGQEPGYTF.

The gene calls are TRBV5-1 and TRBJ1-1; TRBD1 aligns across 10 bases. V was clipped by 4 bases and J by 6 bases; unmatched bases: 12. The CDR3 extends over 16 amino acids. CDR1 is SGHRS and CDR2 is YFSETQ in the germline V gene. Here the CDR3 DNA reads TGCGCCAGCAGCCGGGACAGGGGTCCCCCGATACCTGAAGCTTTCTTT. Its protein is CASSRDRGPPIPEAFF.

This chain joins TRBV18 and TRBJ1-4, with TRBD1 matching 8 bases. CDR1 is KGHSH, CDR2 LQKENI, per germline. The CDR3 has 15 residues. The ends lost 6 bases at V and 8 bases at J; junction bases unmatched: 11. In DNA form, the CDR3 reads TGTGCCAGCTCCCCCACAGGGGGTGTTGGGGAAAAACTGTTTTTT. Translated, it gives CASSPTGGVGEKLFF.

The chain combines TRBV6-5 with TRBJ1-3; 7 nucleotides align to TRBD1. J was trimmed by 3 bases and V by 0 bases; bases with no gene match: 5. Germline V lookup: CDR1 MNHEY, CDR2 SVGAGI. This CDR3 is 16 amino acids long. The CDR3 nucleotides are TGTGCCAGCAGTTACTCCGTGACAGGGTTTGGAAACACCATATATTTT. Encoded protein: CASSYSVTGFGNTIYF.

About this clone: The sample carries other DNA sequences with the same CDR3. The chain carries TRBV18 and TRBJ1-5, with 8 bases fitting TRBD1. From germline, CDR1 is KGHSH and CDR2 LQKENI. V shed 3 bases and J 7 bases; nucleotides not matched to a gene: 5. CDR3 length: 14 residues. The CDR3 protein is CASSPGQEVQPQHF. In DNA form, the CDR3 reads TGTGCCAGCTCACCGGGACAGGAGGTACAGCCCCAGCATTTT.

The chain employs TRBV5-1 and TRBJ2-7; the D gene is possibly TRBD1 (6 bases). CDR3 length equals 14 residues. Germline V lookup: CDR1 SGHRS, CDR2 YFSETQ. Trimming cost V 6 bases and J 1 base, with 14 bases left between them. CDR3 in DNA: TGCGCCAGCAAATTGGGGCAGGGGTCCTACGAGCAGTACTTC. Translating it yields CASKLGQGSYEQYF.

The chain links TRBV29-1 to TRBJ1-4, with a possible D match to TRBD1 (6 bases). Germline loops: CDR1 SQVTM, CDR2 ANQGSEA. The CDR3 runs 12 residues. V lost 6 bases to trimming and J lost 7 bases, with 12 bases between them. CDR3 region: CSVGQGPEKLFF. The CDR3, as DNA: TGCAGCGTCGGGCAGGGGCCTGAAAAACTGTTTTTT. The whole variable domain, remainder taken from reference TRBV29-1 and TRBJ1-4, is SAVISQKPSRDICQRGTSLTIQCQVDSQVTMMFWYRQQPGQSLTLIATANQGSEATYESGFVIDKFPISRPNLTFSTLTVSNMSPEDSSIYLCSVGQGPEKLFFGSGTQLSVL.

The chain carries TRBV7-2 and TRBJ2-1, with 8 bases lining up with TRBD2. The CDR3 extends over 17 amino acids. The V gene end was trimmed by 3 bases and the J gene end by 0 bases; junction bases not matched to a gene: 7. CDR1 SGHTA and CDR2 FQGNSA come from the germline V gene. CDR3 amino acids: CASSFMSGGHSYNEQFF. The DNA of the CDR3 is TGTGCCAGCAGCTTTATGAGCGGGGGCCACTCCTACAATGAGCAGTTCTTC.

This clone appeared once. This chain links TRBV10-3 with TRBJ2-7, with TRBD1 matching 7 bases. V trimming: 5 bases; J trimming: 4 bases; junction bases outside the gene matches: 5. The germline V gene has CDR1 ENHRY and CDR2 SYGVKD. The CDR3 runs to 13 residues. The CDR3 protein is CAISPGQIYEQYF. The CDR3 coding sequence is TGTGCCATCAGTCCGGGACAGATATACGAGCAGTACTTC.

This clone was detected only once. The V call is TRBV4-1, the J call TRBJ2-3; 9 bases map to TRBD2. There are 15 residues in the CDR3. Germline V gives CDR1 MGHRA, CDR2 YSYEKL. V dropped 3 bases and J dropped 5; count of bases not matched to a gene: 6. In DNA, the CDR3 is TGCGCCAGCAGCCACGCGGGGGGGGCAGGAGATACGCAGTATTTT. Translating it yields CASSHAGGAGDTQYF.

The chain couples TRBV6-2 or TRBV6-3 to TRBJ1-5; 7 bases agree with TRBD1. The ends lost 5 bases at V and 4 bases at J; junction bases unmatched: 8. The germline gives CDR1 MNHEY, CDR2 SVGEGT. The CDR3 is 15 amino acids. CDR3 protein: CASSTDRAGNQPQHF. The CDR3 nucleotides read TGTGCCAGCAGTACCGACAGGGCTGGGAATCAGCCCCAGCATTTT.

The V call is TRBV29-1, the J call TRBJ2-7, with unresolved D. Trimming removed 1 base at V and 3 bases at J, with 7 bases between. The CDR3 sequence is 12 residues long. CDR1 is SQVTM and CDR2 is ANQGSEA in the germline V gene. CDR3 in DNA: TGCAGCGTTGAAGGAGGCGTCTACGAGCAGTACTTC. This codes for CSVEGGVYEQYF.

This CDR3 is CASSPGQLVNEKLFF. The CDR3 region has the DNA TGCGCCAGCAGCCCTGGACAGCTTGTTAATGAAAAACTGTTTTTT. V is TRBV5-1 and J is TRBJ1-4; D is possibly TRBD1 (6 bases). The ends were cut back, 4 bases at V and 4 bases at J, with 14 bases in the middle. Looked up from germline, CDR1 is SGHRS and CDR2 is YFSETQ. This CDR3 has 15 residues.

V and J are TRBV20-1 and TRBJ2-1, with D possibly matching TRBD2 (7 bases). This CDR3 has 13 residues. CDR1 DFQATT and CDR2 SNEGSKA come from the germline V gene (reference sequence). Between the trimmed V and J ends, which lost 3 bases and 8 bases, there was a span of 14 bases. The CDR3 is CSASLGGRDEQFF. The CDR3 DNA follows: TGCAGTGCTAGTCTAGGGGGGAGGGATGAGCAGTTCTTC.

This clone showed up just a few times. This chain uses TRBV29-1 with TRBJ2-3; 10 bases map to TRBD2. With V trimmed by 6 bases and J by 4 bases, 4 bases remained unmatched. The CDR3 is 13 amino acids. CDR1 and CDR2 (germline): SQVTM, ANQGSEA. This chain's CDR3 is CSVKRGGPDTQYF. The CDR3 region has the DNA TGCAGCGTAAAGCGGGGGGGTCCAGATACGCAGTATTTT.

This clone has more than one count but fewer than ten. The chain joins TRBV21-1 to TRBJ1-1; the table's D gene call, TRBD1, was not cross checked with the DNA. TRBV21-1 constitutes a pseudogene. The CDR3 runs 15 residues. CDR3 residues: CASTSRDRGYTEAFF. The CDR3, as DNA: TGTGCCAGCACCTCCCGGGACAGGGGGTACACTGAAGCTTTCTTT.

The V and J genes are TRBV6-5 and TRBJ1-2, with a tentative D call TRBD1 (6 bases). Germline CDR1 reads MNHEY; CDR2 reads SVGAGI. The CDR3 extends over 15 amino acids. The ends were cut back, 6 bases at V and 4 bases at J, with 18 bases in the middle. The CDR3 loop is CASSRTVVGLYGYTF. The CDR3 coding sequence is TGTGCCAGCAGCCGGACAGTCGTGGGTCTCTATGGCTACACCTTC.

CDR3 residues: CASSPGTSADTQYF. For the CDR3, the DNA is TGTGCCAGCAGTCCCGGGACTAGCGCAGATACGCAGTATTTT. This chain joins TRBV6-5 and TRBJ2-3; 10 nucleotides agree with TRBD2. The J segment lost 4 bases and the V segment lost 5 bases, leaving 3 bases of the junction unmatched. The CDR3 has 14 residues. The germline V gene encodes CDR1 MNHEY and CDR2 SVGAGI.